These 31 T cell receptor beta chains came from one sample sequenced in a study of cytomegalovirus exposure and HLA in healthy donors (dated by TCRdb to about 2017). Library method: the immunoSEQ multiplex PCR assay. A mixture of 60 forward primers for TCR Vbeta segments and 13 reverse primers for TCR Jbeta segments was used in the multiplex PCR. Held by TCRdb, this immuneACCESS table contains in-frame sequences only and omits some clones. Under half of the omission traces to an unresolved V gene where checked; the cause of the rest is unknown. This sample lists about 120,000 clones; roughly 80% were detected once. The top ten constitute approximately 2.4% of the sample. The material sequenced was PBMCs. These receptors were taken from a female donor in good health and CMV-seronegative.

By sample share, this clone is medium-sized. The chain uses TRBV19 and TRBJ1-4, with D possibly matching TRBD1 (6 bases). The CDR3 sequence is 13 residues long. Trimming removed 11 bases from V and 7 bases from J, with 17 bases in between. CDR1 LNHDA and CDR2 SQIVND come from the germline V gene (reference sequence). The CDR3 is CASKQGGSEKLFF. DNA of the CDR3: TGTGCCTCAAAACAGGGTGGTAGTGAAAAACTGTTTTTT.

J is TRBJ2-4 and V is TRBV5-4; 11 nucleotides match TRBD1. After removal of 5 bases from V and 6 bases from J, the junction contained 4 bases not matched to a gene. CDR1 is SGHNT, CDR2 YYREEE, per germline (reference sequence). The CDR3 is made up of 14 amino acids. CDR3 sequence (DNA): TGTGCCAGCAGTGGGGGACAGGGGGTAAACATTCAGTACTTC. The encoded protein is CASSGGQGVNIQYF.

This sequence joins TRBV10-2 and TRBJ1-2; TRBD1 agrees at 7 bases. CDR1 is WSHSY and CDR2 is SAAADI in the germline V gene. The CDR3 length is 14 residues. V dropped 5 bases and J dropped 2; count of bases not matched to a gene: 5. CDR3 amino acids: CASSTGEWNYGYTF. As DNA, the CDR3 is TGCGCCAGCAGTACAGGGGAGTGGAACTATGGCTACACCTTC.

CDR3 residues: CASSSEVQRGFGGELFF. CDR3 DNA: TGTGCCAGCAGCTCCGAGGTCCAGCGGGGGTTCGGCGGGGAGCTGTTTTTT. The rearrangement links TRBV5-4 to TRBJ2-2, with 8 nucleotides matching TRBD2. Germline loops: CDR1 SGHNT, CDR2 YYREEE (reference sequence). V dropped 3 bases and J dropped 7; count of bases not matched to a gene: 14. The CDR3 covers 17 residues.

This chain connects TRBV29-1 to TRBJ1-2; 7 bases are a match to TRBD1. This CDR3 is built from 14 residues. Germline CDR1 and CDR2: SQVTM and ANQGSEA. V lost 3 bases and J lost 5; bases outside the gene matches: 9. The CDR3 bases are TGCAGCGTTGAGACCGGGACAGCAATATATGGCTACACCTTC. Residues: CSVETGTAIYGYTF.

Here the CDR3 reads CASSPLGTGGETQYF. The CDR3, as DNA: TGTGCCAGCAGTCCCCTAGGGACAGGGGGAGAGACCCAGTACTTC. The V call is TRBV6-4, the J call TRBJ2-5; 11 positions agree with TRBD1. J gave up 4 bases and V 5 bases, and 6 bases lay outside the gene matches. The CDR3 covers 15 residues. Looked up from germline, CDR1 is MRHNA and CDR2 is SNTAGT.

This clone was recorded only once. The CDR3 protein is CASSELTGDGYTF. CDR3 in DNA: TGTGCCAGCAGTGAACTGACAGGGGATGGCTACACCTTC. J is TRBJ1-2 and V is TRBV2; 8 bases are shared with TRBD1. This CDR3 contains 13 residues. Germline V CDR1 and CDR2: SNHLY, FYNNEI. Unmatched junction bases numbered 2, after V lost 2 bases and J lost 6 bases.

This rearrangement joins TRBV15 to TRBJ2-5; D is uncertain. Trimming took off 1 base at V and 1 base at J, with 4 bases between the two ends. Germline V gene sequence: CDR1 LNHNV, CDR2 YYDKDF (reference sequence). The CDR3 consists of 13 residues. CDR3 region: CATSRGVQETQYF. CDR3 in DNA: TGTGCCACCAGCAGAGGAGTCCAAGAGACCCAGTACTTC.

V and J are TRBV13 and TRBJ1-6; TRBD1 agrees at 7 bases. In germline, CDR1 is PRHDT, CDR2 FYEKMQ (reference sequence). CDR3 size: 17 residues. The V and J ends lost 5 bases and 3 bases, in that order; junction bases with no gene match: 10. The DNA of the CDR3 is TGTGCCAGCAGCGGGAACGGGACAGTTAACTATAATTCACCCCTCCACTTT. This translates into CASSGNGTVNYNSPLHF.

The rearrangement links TRBV6-1 to TRBJ2-3; TRBD2 agrees at 10 bases. This CDR3 is built from 18 residues. Germline loops: CDR1 MNHNS, CDR2 SASEGT. The V gene end was trimmed by 0 bases and the J gene end by 2 bases; junction bases not matched to a gene: 8. Here the CDR3 DNA reads TGTGCCAGCAGTGAAGCTGTCCTAGCGGGGGCCAACACAGATACGCAGTATTTT. Amino acids: CASSEAVLAGANTDTQYF.

This sequence joins TRBV28 and TRBJ2-5; TRBD2 matches at 12 bases. With V trimmed by 6 bases and J by 0 bases, 5 bases remained unmatched. This CDR3 comprises 16 residues. CDR1 MDHEN and CDR2 SYDVKM come from the germline V gene. The CDR3 sequence: CASRPTSGGYQETQYF. CDR3 nucleotide sequence: TGTGCCAGCAGACCGACTAGCGGGGGCTACCAAGAGACCCAGTACTTC. Complete variable domain (other parts from reference TRBV28 and TRBJ2-5): DVKVTQSSRYLVKRTGEKVFLECVQDMDHENMFWYRQDPGLGLRLIYFSYDVKMKEKGDIPEGYSVSREKKERFSLILESASTNQTSMYLCASRPTSGGYQETQYFGPGTRLLVL.

The rearrangement links TRBV7-9 to TRBJ2-2, with D possibly TRBD2 on 5 matching bases. V was clipped by 1 base and J by 7 bases, with 19 bases between them. CDR1 SEHNR and CDR2 FQNEAQ come from the germline V gene (reference sequence). The CDR3 consists of 17 residues. The CDR3 sequence is CASSLGGVLLRGGELFF. Here the CDR3 DNA reads TGTGCCAGCAGCTTAGGGGGAGTGCTCCTTCGGGGCGGGGAGCTGTTTTTT.

CDR3 DNA: TGTGCCAGCATAAAATCGGACAGGGGGTATGGCTACACCTTC. Its translation is CASIKSDRGYGYTF. The genes are TRBV13 and TRBJ1-2; 10 bases map to TRBD1. The germline V gene has CDR1 PRHDT and CDR2 FYEKMQ (reference sequence). The J segment lost 5 bases and the V segment lost 7 bases, leaving 7 bases of the junction unmatched. This CDR3 contains 14 residues.

The CDR3 nucleotides are TGTGCCAGCAGCCAAGACGGGGACGGGGGTTCACCCCTCCACTTT. The encoded protein is CASSQDGDGGSPLHF. The rearrangement links TRBV4-2 to TRBJ1-6, with D perhaps TRBD1 (5 bases). This CDR3 is 15 amino acids long. The V and J ends lost 0 bases and 9 bases respectively, with 12 bases between them. Germline V lookup: CDR1 LGHNA, CDR2 YNFKEQ.

This clone has a handful of counts. The chain uses TRBV7-9 and TRBJ2-7, with 7 positions matching TRBD1. CDR1 and CDR2 (germline): SEHNR, FQNEAQ (reference sequence). This CDR3 has 14 residues. The J segment lost 2 bases and the V segment lost 4 bases, leaving 5 bases of the junction unmatched. Written as DNA, the CDR3 is TGTGCCAGCAGCTCCTCGGGACAGCCCTACGAGCAGTACTTC. It codes for CASSSSGQPYEQYF.

The rearrangement links TRBV7-9 to TRBJ2-3, with D perhaps TRBD2 (6 bases). V was clipped by 7 bases and J by 11 bases, with 16 bases between them. CDR1 SEHNR and CDR2 FQNEAQ come from the germline V gene (reference sequence). CDR3 length: 12 amino acids. The CDR3 loop reads CASMPHGGKQYF. DNA for the CDR3: TGTGCCAGCATGCCTCACGGGGGAAAGCAGTATTTT.

This clone was found a few times. The CDR3 DNA reads TGTGCCAGCGACGACAGGGCGGGCTATGGCTACACCTTC. Protein: CASDDRAGYGYTF. The chain couples TRBV6-1 to TRBJ1-2; 7 bases are shared with TRBD1. V lost 8 bases and J lost 4; bases outside the gene matches: 7. The CDR3 covers 13 residues. Looked up from germline, CDR1 is MNHNS and CDR2 is SASEGT.

The chain couples TRBV6-1 to TRBJ2-7, with a weak D call TRBD2 (5 bases). This CDR3 is built from 12 residues. The V gene lost 2 bases and the J gene lost 7 bases, with 9 bases spanning the gap. Germline lookup yields CDR1 MNHNS and CDR2 SASEGT. Here the CDR3 reads CASSEWRAEQYF. The CDR3 coding sequence is TGTGCCAGCAGTGAATGGCGGGCGGAGCAGTACTTC.

The chain carries TRBV6-5 and TRBJ1-1, with D tentatively TRBD1 (6 bases). The CDR3 is 15 amino acids. CDR1 MNHEY and CDR2 SVGAGI come from the germline V gene. V was shortened by 0 bases and J by 1 base, with 9 bases between the two germline ends. CDR3 DNA sequence: TGTGCCAGCAGTTACTCGGGACACCAGAACACTGAAGCTTTCTTT. This codes for CASSYSGHQNTEAFF.

This rearrangement joins TRBV12-5 to TRBJ1-4; 7 nucleotides match TRBD1. CDR1 and CDR2 from the germline V gene are LGHNT and FRNRAP. Germline trimming cut 5 bases from V and 3 bases from J; bases unmatched to any gene: 6. The CDR3 totals 15 residues. The chain's CDR3 is CASGKLGQPNEKLFF. The CDR3 DNA follows: TGTGCTAGTGGTAAACTGGGACAGCCTAATGAAAAACTGTTTTTT.

This chain uses TRBV5-8 with TRBJ2-7; 7 bases align to TRBD2. The V and J ends lost 7 bases and 3 bases, in that order; junction bases with no gene match: 10. This CDR3 spans 14 amino acids. The germline V gene encodes CDR1 SGHTS and CDR2 YDEGEE. CDR3 sequence (DNA): TGTGCCAGCGTTGGTGGAGCGGGGCTCTACGAGCAGTACTTC. Encoded protein: CASVGGAGLYEQYF.

In this sample, this clone turned up once. The chain has TRBV6-1 and TRBJ1-2; D uncertain. The V and J ends lost 7 bases and 3 bases respectively, with 12 bases between them. This CDR3 region has 13 residues. Per the germline V gene, CDR1 is MNHNS and CDR2 is SASEGT. This CDR3 is CASTPERHYGYTF. The CDR3, as DNA: TGTGCCAGCACGCCCGAGCGGCACTATGGCTACACCTTC.

As concerns this clone: One end of the junction varies from germline; a read error may be responsible. The gene calls are TRBV27 and TRBJ2-1; TRBD2 agrees at 7 bases. In germline, CDR1 is MNHEY, CDR2 SMNVEV (reference sequence). The CDR3 extends over 12 amino acids. The CDR3 loop reads CASSPFGGRGIF. The DNA of the CDR3 is TGTGCCAGCAGTCCCTTTGGCGGGCGGGGGATCTTC.

This chain joins TRBV6-1 and TRBJ1-5; possible D gene TRBD1, 5 bases. The V and J ends lost 2 bases and 4 bases respectively, with 15 bases between them. The length of the CDR3 is 16 residues. Germline lookup yields CDR1 MNHNS and CDR2 SASEGT. The CDR3 loop reads CASSEQVGGTNQPQHF. The CDR3 DNA is TGTGCCAGCAGTGAACAAGTCGGGGGTACTAATCAGCCCCAGCATTTT.

The gene calls are TRBV25-1 and TRBJ2-7; D gene ambiguous. V lost 1 base and J 3 bases, leaving 7 bases between the germline ends. The CDR3 is made up of 13 amino acids. CDR1 is MGHDK, CDR2 SYGVNS, per germline. The CDR3 here is CASSELLDYEQYF. In DNA, the CDR3 is TGTGCCAGCAGTGAATTACTCGACTACGAGCAGTACTTC.

The rearrangement joins TRBV4-2 to TRBJ1-2; TRBD1 matches 8 bases. From germline, CDR1 is LGHNA and CDR2 YNFKEQ. V shed 3 bases, J shed 8 bases, and the junction held 11 bases outside the gene matches. This CDR3 spans 15 amino acids. The CDR3, as DNA: TGTGCCAGCAGCCAGGCTCGAACAGGGGGTTTAGGCTACACCTTC. Translation: CASSQARTGGLGYTF.

The rearrangement joins TRBV18 to TRBJ1-6; TRBD1 is a possible D gene (6 bases). The CDR3 runs 17 residues. Trimming stripped 2 bases from V and 7 bases from J, with 18 bases between. Germline CDR1 is KGHSH and CDR2 is LQKENI. CDR3 sequence reads: CASSPMRTDNGNSPLHF. Here the CDR3 DNA reads TGTGCCAGCTCACCAATGAGGACAGATAACGGGAATTCACCCCTCCACTTT.

The chain has TRBV13 and TRBJ2-3, with TRBD1 as a possible D gene (6 bases). The V gene's germline CDR1 is PRHDT and CDR2 FYEKMQ (reference sequence). This CDR3 comprises 16 residues. Trimming removed 0 bases at V and 2 bases at J, with 12 bases between. DNA for the CDR3: TGTGCCAGCAGCTTAGGCCCACAGGGCACCACAGATACGCAGTATTTT. This gives the protein CASSLGPQGTTDTQYF. The entire variable domain, with the rest obtained from reference TRBV13 and TRBJ2-3, is as follows: AAGVIQSPRHLIKEKRETATLKCYPIPRHDTVYWYQQGPGQDPQFLISFYEKMQSDKGSIPDRFSAQQFSDYHSELNMSSLELGDSALYFCASSLGPQGTTDTQYFGPGTRLTVL.

The chain combines TRBV5-4 with TRBJ1-1; no clear D. V lost 4 bases to trimming and J lost 2 bases, with 6 bases between them. CDR1 and CDR2 from the germline V gene are SGHNT and YYREEE (reference sequence). The length of the CDR3 is 12 residues. In DNA form, the CDR3 reads TGTGCCAGCAGCACGGGAAACACTGAAGCTTTCTTT. This gives the protein CASSTGNTEAFF.

This clone showed up just a few times. The chain uses TRBV12-5 and TRBJ2-6; possibly TRBD2 for D (5 bases). Looked up from germline, CDR1 is LGHNT and CDR2 is FRNRAP. With 5 bases removed from V and 2 bases from J, the gap between germline ends came to 10 bases. CDR3 size: 15 residues. CDR3 nucleotide sequence: TGTGCTAGTGGTACCACTAGGCCTGGGGCCAACGTCCTGACTTTC. It translates to CASGTTRPGANVLTF. Full variable domain (remainder filled in from reference TRBV12-5 and TRBJ2-6): DARVTQTPRHKVTEMGQEVTMRCQPILGHNTVFWYRQTMMQGLELLAYFRNRAPLDDSGMPKDRFSAEMPDATLATLKIQPSEPRDSAVYFCASGTTRPGANVLTFGAGSRLTVL.

V is TRBV27 and J is TRBJ1-2, with D possibly being TRBD1 (6 bases). Germline CDR1 MNHEY, CDR2 SMNVEV (reference sequence). The ends were cut back, 3 bases at V and 8 bases at J, with 19 bases in the middle. The CDR3 is made up of 15 amino acids. CDR3 coding DNA: TGTGCCAGCAGTTTTGGAACAGCCCCAGGGGAGGGCTACACCTTC. This sequence encodes CASSFGTAPGEGYTF.